This T cell receptor (beta chain) was sequenced during a study of cytomegalovirus exposure and HLA in healthy donors. The CDR3 consists of 14 residues. The germline CDR1 and CDR2 sequences are MGHRA and YSYEKL. Trimming shortened V by 1 base and J by 3 bases, and 10 bases separated the two germline ends. The PCR had 60 Vbeta and 13 Jbeta primers. TCRdb's copy holds only in-frame clones and misses some; the assay was immunoSEQ multiplex PCR. This sample has 100,000 to 120,000 clones, with over 65% found just once. The V call is TRBV4-1, the J call TRBJ2-7; D might be TRBD1 (6 bases). This receptor was taken from a man in his forties in good health and CMV-seropositive. The sample comprised PBMCs. The CDR3 protein is CASSQVTGIYEQYF. DNA of the CDR3: TGCGCCAGCAGCCAAGTAACAGGGATCTACGAGCAGTACTTC.